What follows describes a single TCR beta chain. What it binds is not known. The CDR3 sequence is 14 residues long. Germline V gene sequence: CDR1 ENHRY, CDR2 SYGVKD. This entry comes from a study of monozygotic twins with inflammatory bowel disease. General study results and limits: Inverse Simpson values showed less TCRbeta diversity in IBD patients than in their healthy co-twins. Patient-specific immunosuppressive treatments may have made repertoires more variable.

cDNA synthesis was performed in eight separate reactions for each sample. Researchers used template switching to add UMIs featuring a 6-nucleotide sample barcode. TCRdb reprocessed the 5' RACE reads and reports one entry per CDR3 protein, with no DNA. The table for this sample gives 140,000 to 150,000 distinct CDR3 sequences. Source material: blood. The clonotype originates from a human donor with ulcerative colitis or Crohn's disease, or a healthy co-twin of an affected twin (not recorded which). V gene TRBV10-3 combines with J gene TRBJ1-1; TCRdb names TRBD1, which stays unverified in the absence of DNA. The CDR3 protein is CAISVTGTNTEAFF.